The 20 T cell receptor beta chains below were found in one sample sequenced in a study of T-cell memory formation after mild COVID-19. MiXCR was run by TCRdb on the 5' RACE reads, yielding one entry per CDR3 protein. The table has a few hundred thousand distinct CDR3 sequences, 25% to 30% seen once; the top ten hold roughly 14%. Sample: PBMCs or a T cell subset sorted from them (not recorded which). The receptors stem from an adult woman who had mild COVID-19 (a few samples of this study predate the infection). Cell type and time point are not known.

V and J are TRBV11-2 and TRBJ2-2, with 12 bases lining up with TRBD1. V was pared by 4 bases and J by 9 bases, with 9 bases of the junction left unmatched. Germline loops: CDR1 SGHAT, CDR2 FQNNGV. This CDR3 has 16 amino acids. The CDR3 DNA is TGTGCCAGCAGCTCCGGGACAGGGGGCAGTTTGAGGGAGCTGTTTTTT. Residues: CASSSGTGGSLRELFF. Combining the CDR3 with reference TRBV11-2 and TRBJ2-2 gives the whole variable domain EAGVAQSPRYKIIEKRQSVAFWCNPISGHATLYWYQQILGQGPKLLIQFQNNGVVDDSQLPKDRFSAERLKGVDSTLKIQPAKLEDSAVYLCASSSGTGGSLRELFFGEGSRLTVL.

The chain joins TRBV9 to TRBJ2-5, with 7 bases that match TRBD1. The CDR3 has 15 residues. Germline V gene lookup returns CDR1 SGDLS and CDR2 YYNGEE. The trim removed 6 bases at V and 5 bases at J, leaving 13 bases unmatched. CDR3: CASNPAGTVGETQYF. The CDR3 bases are TGTGCCAGCAACCCGGCCGGGACAGTAGGGGAGACCCAGTACTTC.

DNA for the CDR3: TGTGCCAGCTCTCGAGTCCGGGGGAGAAGGGGACAGCCCCAGCATTTT. It translates to CASSRVRGRRGQPQHF. The V gene is TRBV6-2 or TRBV6-3, the J gene TRBJ1-5, with a possible D match to TRBD1 (5 bases). The CDR3 is 16 residues long. V lost 8 bases and J 7 bases, leaving 24 bases between the germline ends. Germline CDR1 reads MNHEY; CDR2 reads SVGEGT.

CDR3 in DNA: TGTGCCAGCAGCTTGAGAGGGACAGGCGCCTACGAGCAGTACTTC. Amino acid sequence: CASSLRGTGAYEQYF. V usage is TRBV11-1 and J usage is TRBJ2-7, with 8 bases identical to TRBD1. The germline V gene has CDR1 SGHAT and CDR2 FQDESV (reference sequence). V was pared by 3 bases and J by 2 bases, with 6 bases of the junction left unmatched. The CDR3 has 15 residues.

The J gene is TRBJ2-7, the V gene TRBV12-3 or TRBV12-4; D possibly matches TRBD1 or TRBD2 (5 bases each). The V end lost 2 bases, the J end lost 8 bases, and 16 bases lay between the germline ends. The CDR3 covers 14 residues. In DNA, the CDR3 is TGTGCCAGCAGTTTAAGGCAGGGACCGGCGCAGCAGTACTTC. This encodes CASSLRQGPAQQYF.

This sequence joins TRBV12-3 or TRBV12-4 and TRBJ1-1; 7 bases line up with TRBD1. V gave up 7 bases and J gave up 4 bases; unmatched junction bases: 3. The CDR3 runs to 12 residues. CDR3 sequence (DNA): TGTGCCAGCATCGCAGGGGGCACTGAAGCTTTCTTT. Its translation: CASIAGGTEAFF.

Many counts were recorded for this clonotype. The genes are TRBV5-1 and TRBJ2-7; D may be TRBD1 (5 bases). V was trimmed by 1 base and J by 6 bases, leaving 14 bases between them. The CDR3 covers 14 residues. The germline gives CDR1 SGHRS, CDR2 YFSETQ. CDR3 amino acids: CASSLTGDPLEQYF. The CDR3 DNA reads as TGCGCCAGCAGCTTGACAGGAGACCCCCTCGAGCAGTACTTC.

V gene TRBV12-3 or TRBV12-4 combines with J gene TRBJ1-5; 7 bases agree with TRBD1. V lost 6 bases and J lost 4; bases outside the gene matches: 6. The CDR3 spans 14 residues. The CDR3 here is CASSFGQANQPQHF. The CDR3 DNA sequence: TGTGCCAGCAGCTTCGGACAGGCAAATCAGCCCCAGCATTTT.

This clonotype was seen at least ten times. The CDR3 protein is CASSSLGGYNEQFF. The CDR3 DNA is TGTGCCAGCAGCAGCTTGGGTGGGTACAATGAGCAGTTCTTC. The J gene is TRBJ2-1, the V gene TRBV5-6; no clear D. The CDR3 length is 14 residues. Trimming took 4 bases from V and 4 from J, leaving 12 bases between them. CDR1 is SGHDT and CDR2 is YYEEEE in the germline V gene. Combining the CDR3 with reference TRBV5-6 and TRBJ2-1 gives the whole variable domain DAGVTQSPTHLIKTRGQQVTLRCSPKSGHDTVSWYQQALGQGPQFIFQYYEEEERQRGNFPDRFSGHQFPNYSSELNVNALLLGDSALYLCASSSLGGYNEQFFGPGTRLTVL.

V and J are TRBV7-2 and TRBJ2-7; 8 bases fit TRBD1. V lost 5 bases, J lost 5 bases, and 5 bases stayed unmatched. The germline V gene has CDR1 SGHTA and CDR2 FQGNSA. This CDR3 has 13 residues. The CDR3 is CASSRDRLDEQYF. The CDR3 nucleotides read TGTGCCAGCAGCCGGGACAGGTTGGACGAGCAGTACTTC.

The chain is built from TRBV5-1 and TRBJ2-2; D is perhaps TRBD1 (5 bases). Germline CDR1 SGHRS, CDR2 YFSETQ. Between the trimmed V and J ends, which lost 0 bases and 2 bases, there was a span of 8 bases. CDR3 length: 15 residues. CDR3 region: CASSLEGSNTGELFF. The CDR3 bases are TGCGCCAGCAGCTTGGAGGGGTCCAACACCGGGGAGCTGTTTTTT.

This chain uses TRBV7-3 with TRBJ2-5, with 11 bases fitting TRBD2. Looked up from germline, CDR1 is SGHTA and CDR2 is FQGTGA. The CDR3 consists of 16 residues. Germline trimming cut 0 bases from V and 8 bases from J; bases unmatched to any gene: 8. The CDR3 DNA follows: TGTGCCAGCAGCTTAACTTCCGGGCTAGCGGGAGGCACCCAGTACTTC. It translates to CASSLTSGLAGGTQYF.

The chain recombines TRBV7-8 with TRBJ2-1, with 9 nucleotides matching TRBD2. This CDR3 contains 15 residues. Germline V CDR1 and CDR2: SGHVS, FQNEAQ. V was pared by 5 bases and J by 15 bases, with 17 bases of the junction left unmatched. This CDR3 is CASSITSGSRDAPFF. The CDR3 coding sequence is TGTGCCAGCAGCATCACTAGCGGGTCTAGAGATGCCCCGTTCTTC.

The V gene is TRBV6-5, the J gene TRBJ2-1, with 8 bases that match TRBD2. Germline V gene data show CDR1 as MNHEY and CDR2 as SVGAGI. This CDR3 has 15 amino acids. Unmatched junction bases numbered 8, after V lost 4 bases and J lost 6 bases. The CDR3 DNA sequence: TGTGCCAGCAGTTTAGCGGGAAGCAGCCTCAATGAGCAGTTCTTC. As protein: CASSLAGSSLNEQFF.

As for this clonotype: A much bigger clone sits one base away, suggesting this may be a read error. V gene TRBV4-1 combines with J gene TRBJ2-7; no clear D gene. CDR3 length: 12 residues. Germline loops: CDR1 MGHRA, CDR2 YSYEKL. V dropped 0 bases and J dropped 4 bases, with 4 bases sitting between them. CDR3 region: CASSQEGYEQYF. In DNA form, the CDR3 reads TGCGCCAGCAGCCAAGAGGGATACGAGCAGTACTTC.

The rearrangement joins TRBV7-9 to TRBJ1-1; D is unclear. Trimming left V 1 base short and J 1 base short, with 10 bases between. This CDR3 is built from 15 residues. The germline CDR1 and CDR2 sequences are SEHNR and FQNEAQ (reference sequence). The CDR3 DNA follows: TGTGCCAGCAGCTTAGGGGAAAGTAGGAACACTGAAGCTTTCTTT. It codes for CASSLGESRNTEAFF.

Notes on this clonotype: At one end, the junction sequence differs from germline, possibly due to a read error. The rearrangement uses TRBV12-3 or TRBV12-4 and TRBJ1-1; 8 bases fit TRBD1. The CDR3 has 12 residues. CDR3 DNA: TGTGCCAGCAGTTTTGGGACAGGACTTATCCTCTTT. Its translation: CASSFGTGLILF.

The V and J genes are TRBV20-1 and TRBJ2-5; D is unclear. Germline loops: CDR1 DFQATT, CDR2 SNEGSKA (reference sequence). V shed 1 base and J shed 5 bases, with 8 bases lying between them. The CDR3 loop spans 12 amino acids. CDR3 amino acids: CSARAPSETQYF. The CDR3, as DNA: TGCAGTGCTAGAGCCCCATCGGAGACCCAGTACTTC.

This clonotype rates as medium-sized. The gene calls are TRBV6-1 and TRBJ2-7, with 7 bases matching TRBD1. J lost 1 base, V lost 6 bases, and 9 bases had no gene match. Germline values: CDR1 MNHNS, CDR2 SASEGT. This CDR3 spans 15 amino acids. The CDR3 DNA follows: TGTGCCAGCAGACCACTGGGACAGCAATCCTACGAGCAGTACTTC. Protein product: CASRPLGQQSYEQYF.

The chain links TRBV5-6 to TRBJ2-5, with 9 bases matching TRBD1. V trimming: 0 bases; J trimming: 3 bases; junction bases outside the gene matches: 3. Looked up from germline, CDR1 is SGHDT and CDR2 is YYEEEE. The CDR3 contains 15 residues. The CDR3 bases are TGTGCCAGCAGCTTGGTCGGGACAGGGAAAGAGACCCAGTACTTC. Amino acid sequence: CASSLVGTGKETQYF.